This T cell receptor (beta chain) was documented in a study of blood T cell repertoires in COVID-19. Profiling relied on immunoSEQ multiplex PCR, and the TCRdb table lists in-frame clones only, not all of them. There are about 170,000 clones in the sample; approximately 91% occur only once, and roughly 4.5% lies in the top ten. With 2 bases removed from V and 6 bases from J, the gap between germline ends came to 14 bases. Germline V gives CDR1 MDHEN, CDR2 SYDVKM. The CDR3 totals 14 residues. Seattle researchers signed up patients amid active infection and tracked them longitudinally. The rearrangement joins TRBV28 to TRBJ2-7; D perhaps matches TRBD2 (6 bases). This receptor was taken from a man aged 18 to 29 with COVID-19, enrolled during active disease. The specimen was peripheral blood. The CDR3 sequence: CASSLLGRAFEQYF. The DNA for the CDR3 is TGTGCCAGCAGTTTACTCGGGAGAGCTTTCGAGCAGTACTTC.